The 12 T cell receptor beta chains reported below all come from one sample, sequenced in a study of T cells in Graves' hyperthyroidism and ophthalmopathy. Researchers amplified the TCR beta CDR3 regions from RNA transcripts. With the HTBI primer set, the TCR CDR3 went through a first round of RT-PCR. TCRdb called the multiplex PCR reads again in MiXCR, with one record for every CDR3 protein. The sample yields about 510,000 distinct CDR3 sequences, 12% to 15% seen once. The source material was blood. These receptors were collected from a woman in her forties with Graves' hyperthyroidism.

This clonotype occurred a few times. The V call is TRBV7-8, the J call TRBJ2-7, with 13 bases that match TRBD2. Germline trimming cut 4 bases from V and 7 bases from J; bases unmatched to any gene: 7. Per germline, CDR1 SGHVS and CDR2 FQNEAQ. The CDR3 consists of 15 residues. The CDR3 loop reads CASSYGLAGVGEQYF. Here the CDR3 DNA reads TGTGCCAGCAGCTATGGACTAGCGGGAGTGGGAGAGCAGTACTTC.

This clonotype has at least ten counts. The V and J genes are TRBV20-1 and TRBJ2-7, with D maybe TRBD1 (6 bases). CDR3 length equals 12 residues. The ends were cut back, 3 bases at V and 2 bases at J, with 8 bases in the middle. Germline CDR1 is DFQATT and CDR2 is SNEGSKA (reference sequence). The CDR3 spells CSARDSTYEQYF. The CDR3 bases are TGCAGTGCTAGGGACAGCACCTACGAGCAGTACTTC.

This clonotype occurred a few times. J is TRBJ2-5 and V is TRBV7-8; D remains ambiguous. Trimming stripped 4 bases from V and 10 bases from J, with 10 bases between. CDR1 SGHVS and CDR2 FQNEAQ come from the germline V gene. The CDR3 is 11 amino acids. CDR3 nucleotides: TGTGCCAGCAGCTCGGGCGGCGGCCAGTACTTC. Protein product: CASSSGGGQYF.

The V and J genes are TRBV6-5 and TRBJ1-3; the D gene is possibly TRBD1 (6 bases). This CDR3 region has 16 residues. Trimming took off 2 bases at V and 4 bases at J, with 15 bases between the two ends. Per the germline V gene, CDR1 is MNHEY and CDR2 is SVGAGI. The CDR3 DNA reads TGTGCCAGCAGTTACAAGGGGGTTTCGGTAGGAAACACCATATATTTT. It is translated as CASSYKGVSVGNTIYF.

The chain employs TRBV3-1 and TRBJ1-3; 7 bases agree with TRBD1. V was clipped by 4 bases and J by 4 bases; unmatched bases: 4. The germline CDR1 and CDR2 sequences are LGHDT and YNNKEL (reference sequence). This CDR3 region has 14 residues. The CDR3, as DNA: TGTGCCAGCAGCCCGACAGGGACGGGAAACACCATATATTTT. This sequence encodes CASSPTGTGNTIYF.

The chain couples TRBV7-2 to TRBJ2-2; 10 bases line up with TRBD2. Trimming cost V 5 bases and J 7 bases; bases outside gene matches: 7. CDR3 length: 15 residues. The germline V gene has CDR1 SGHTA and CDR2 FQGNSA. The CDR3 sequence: CASSPGLAEFGELFF. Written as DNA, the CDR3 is TGTGCCAGCAGCCCTGGACTAGCGGAGTTCGGGGAGCTGTTTTTT.

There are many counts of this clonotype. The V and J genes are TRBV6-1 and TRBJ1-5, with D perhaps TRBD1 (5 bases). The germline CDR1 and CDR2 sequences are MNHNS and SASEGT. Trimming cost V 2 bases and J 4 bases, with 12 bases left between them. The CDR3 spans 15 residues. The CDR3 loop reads CASSERRGGNQPQHF. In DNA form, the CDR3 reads TGTGCCAGCAGTGAACGTCGGGGGGGAAATCAGCCCCAGCATTTT.

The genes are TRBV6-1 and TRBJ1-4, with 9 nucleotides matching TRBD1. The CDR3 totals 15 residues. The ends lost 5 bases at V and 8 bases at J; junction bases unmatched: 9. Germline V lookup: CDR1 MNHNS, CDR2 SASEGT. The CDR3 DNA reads TGTGCCAGCAGTCACCCCGGGACAGGGCGCGAAAAACTGTTTTTT. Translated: CASSHPGTGREKLFF.

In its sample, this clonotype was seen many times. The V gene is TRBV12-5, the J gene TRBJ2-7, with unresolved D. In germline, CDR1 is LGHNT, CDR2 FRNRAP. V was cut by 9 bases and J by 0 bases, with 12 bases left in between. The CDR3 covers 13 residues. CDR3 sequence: CASNTESSYEQYF. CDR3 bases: TGTGCTAGCAACACTGAGAGCTCCTACGAGCAGTACTTC.

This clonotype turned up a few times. The DNA of the CDR3 is TGTGCCAGCAGAATAGCGGGGTCAGATACGCAGTATTTT. It encodes CASRIAGSDTQYF. V usage is TRBV7-9 and J usage is TRBJ2-3; 8 bases are a match to TRBD2. Trimming at V came to 6 bases and at J to 4 bases, leaving 3 bases not matched to a gene. This CDR3 is 13 amino acids long. Germline V gene data show CDR1 as SEHNR and CDR2 as FQNEAQ (reference sequence).

CDR3 residues: CAAAGQGDAEQYF. CDR3 bases: TGTGCCGCCGCCGGACAGGGAGATGCCGAGCAGTACTTC. This sequence joins TRBV10-3 and TRBJ2-7; 8 nucleotides align to TRBD1. CDR1 and CDR2 from the germline V gene are ENHRY and SYGVKD. Trimming took 11 bases from V and 6 from J; bases not matched to a gene: 12. The CDR3 contains 13 residues.

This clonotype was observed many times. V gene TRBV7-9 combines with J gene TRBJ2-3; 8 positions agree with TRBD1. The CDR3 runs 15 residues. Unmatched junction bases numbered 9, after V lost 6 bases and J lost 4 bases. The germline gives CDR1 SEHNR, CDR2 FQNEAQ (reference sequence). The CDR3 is CASSPDRGESDTQYF. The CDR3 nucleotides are TGTGCCAGCAGTCCTGACAGGGGAGAGTCAGATACGCAGTATTTT.